This T cell receptor beta chain stems from a study of CD8 T cells in ankylosing spondylitis. TCRdb passed the 5' RACE reads through MiXCR, listing each CDR3 protein once. The profile shows around 390,000 distinct CDR3 sequences, around 24% of them singletons. Study conclusions and caveats: Ankylosing spondylitis blood seemed to carry a telltale TCR beta motif made of several highly homologous variants.

In this sample, this clonotype turned up a few times. Its antigen is unidentified. Per germline, CDR1 SEHNR and CDR2 FQNEAQ (reference sequence). Trimming removed 1 base from V and 8 bases from J, with 9 bases in between. The CDR3 contains 13 residues. The material sequenced was blood, either unsorted or a sorted T cell fraction (not recorded which). The V gene is TRBV7-9, the J gene TRBJ1-5; D is ambiguous. The receptor was isolated from a male donor with ankylosing spondylitis. The CDR3 protein is CASSLDGVEPQHF. CDR3 DNA: TGTGCCAGCAGCTTAGACGGAGTCGAGCCCCAGCATTTT. Looking up the rest from reference TRBV7-9 and TRBJ1-5 gives the full variable domain: DTGVSQNPRHKITKRGQNVTFRCDPISEHNRLYWYRQTLGQGPEFLTYFQNEAQLEKSRLLSDRFSAERPKGSFSTLEIQRTEQGDSAMYLCASSLDGVEPQHFGDGTRLSIL.